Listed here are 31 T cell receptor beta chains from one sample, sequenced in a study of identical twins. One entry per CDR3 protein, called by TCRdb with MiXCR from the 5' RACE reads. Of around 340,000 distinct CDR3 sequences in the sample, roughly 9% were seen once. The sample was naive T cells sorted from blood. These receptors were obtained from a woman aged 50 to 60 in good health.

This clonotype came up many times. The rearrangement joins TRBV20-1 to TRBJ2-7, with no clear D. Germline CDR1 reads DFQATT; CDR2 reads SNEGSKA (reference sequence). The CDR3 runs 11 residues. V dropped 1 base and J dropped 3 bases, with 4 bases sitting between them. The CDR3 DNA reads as TGCAGTGCTAGAGGGGTCTACGAGCAGTACTTC. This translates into CSARGVYEQYF.

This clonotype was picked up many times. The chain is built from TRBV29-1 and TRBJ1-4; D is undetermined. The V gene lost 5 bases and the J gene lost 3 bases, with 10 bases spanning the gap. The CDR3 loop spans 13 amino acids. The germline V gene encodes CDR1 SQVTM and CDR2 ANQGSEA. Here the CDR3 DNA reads TGCAGCGTTTTGGTGAACCCTAATGAAAAACTGTTTTTT. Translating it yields CSVLVNPNEKLFF. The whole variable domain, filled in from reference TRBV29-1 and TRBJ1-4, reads SAVISQKPSRDICQRGTSLTIQCQVDSQVTMMFWYRQQPGQSLTLIATANQGSEATYESGFVIDKFPISRPNLTFSTLTVSNMSPEDSSIYLCSVLVNPNEKLFFGSGTQLSVL.

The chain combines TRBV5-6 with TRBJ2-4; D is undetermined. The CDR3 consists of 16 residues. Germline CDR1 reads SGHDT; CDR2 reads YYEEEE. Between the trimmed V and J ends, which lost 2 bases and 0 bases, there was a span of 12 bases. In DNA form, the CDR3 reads TGTGCCAGCAGCTTTCAGCCAGGTCTAGCCAAAAACATTCAGTACTTC. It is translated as CASSFQPGLAKNIQYF. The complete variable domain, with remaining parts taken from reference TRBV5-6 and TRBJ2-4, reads DAGVTQSPTHLIKTRGQQVTLRCSPKSGHDTVSWYQQALGQGPQFIFQYYEEEERQRGNFPDRFSGHQFPNYSSELNVNALLLGDSALYLCASSFQPGLAKNIQYFGAGTRLSVL.

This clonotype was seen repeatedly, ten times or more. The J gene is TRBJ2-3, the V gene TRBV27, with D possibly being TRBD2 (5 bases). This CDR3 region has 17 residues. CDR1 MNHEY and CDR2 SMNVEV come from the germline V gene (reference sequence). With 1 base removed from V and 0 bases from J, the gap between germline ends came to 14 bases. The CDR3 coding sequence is TGTGCCAGCAGTTTATGGGCCTCAGCGGTTAGCACAGATACGCAGTATTTT. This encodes CASSLWASAVSTDTQYF.

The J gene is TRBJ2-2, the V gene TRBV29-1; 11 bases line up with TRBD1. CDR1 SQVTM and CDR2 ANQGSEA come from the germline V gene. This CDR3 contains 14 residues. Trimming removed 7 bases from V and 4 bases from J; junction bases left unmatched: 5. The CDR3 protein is CSAWDRGFTGELFF. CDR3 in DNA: TGCAGCGCCTGGGACAGGGGGTTCACCGGGGAGCTGTTTTTT.

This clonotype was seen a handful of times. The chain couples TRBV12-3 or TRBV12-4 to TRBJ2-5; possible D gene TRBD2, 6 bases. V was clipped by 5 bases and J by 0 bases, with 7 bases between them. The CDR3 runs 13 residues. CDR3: CASSGDYQETQYF. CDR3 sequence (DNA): TGTGCCAGCAGTGGGGACTACCAAGAGACCCAGTACTTC.

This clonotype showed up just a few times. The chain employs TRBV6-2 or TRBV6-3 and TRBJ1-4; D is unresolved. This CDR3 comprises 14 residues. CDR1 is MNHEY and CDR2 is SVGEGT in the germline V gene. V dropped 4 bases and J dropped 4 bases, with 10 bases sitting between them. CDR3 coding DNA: TGTGCCAGCAGTTTCGGCCAGAATAATGAAAAACTGTTTTTT. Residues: CASSFGQNNEKLFF.

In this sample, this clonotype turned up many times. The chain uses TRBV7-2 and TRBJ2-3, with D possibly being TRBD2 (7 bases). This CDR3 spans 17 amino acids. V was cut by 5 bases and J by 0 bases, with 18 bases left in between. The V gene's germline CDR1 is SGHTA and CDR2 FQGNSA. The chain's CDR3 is CASSTRAGALSTDTQYF. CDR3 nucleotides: TGTGCCAGCAGCACCCGTGCGGGGGCCCTTAGCACAGATACGCAGTATTTT.

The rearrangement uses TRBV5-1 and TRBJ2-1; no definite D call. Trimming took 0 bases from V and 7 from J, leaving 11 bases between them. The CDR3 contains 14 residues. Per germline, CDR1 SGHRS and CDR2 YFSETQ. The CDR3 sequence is CASSLAWGGNEQFF. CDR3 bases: TGCGCCAGCAGCTTGGCATGGGGTGGGAATGAGCAGTTCTTC.

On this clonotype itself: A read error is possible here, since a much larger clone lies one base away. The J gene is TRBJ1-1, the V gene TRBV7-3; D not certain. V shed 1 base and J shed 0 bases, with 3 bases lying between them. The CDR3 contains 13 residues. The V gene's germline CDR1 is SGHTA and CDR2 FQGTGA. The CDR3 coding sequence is TGTGCCAGCAGCTTAAACGTGAACACTGAAGCTTTCTTT. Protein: CASSLNVNTEAFF. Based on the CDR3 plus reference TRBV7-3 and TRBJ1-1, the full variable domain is GAGVSQTPSNKVTEKGKYVELRCDPISGHTALYWYRQSLGQGPEFLIYFQGTGAADDSGLPNDRFFAVRPEGSVSTLKIQRTERGDSAVYLCASSLNVNTEAFFGQGTRLTVV.

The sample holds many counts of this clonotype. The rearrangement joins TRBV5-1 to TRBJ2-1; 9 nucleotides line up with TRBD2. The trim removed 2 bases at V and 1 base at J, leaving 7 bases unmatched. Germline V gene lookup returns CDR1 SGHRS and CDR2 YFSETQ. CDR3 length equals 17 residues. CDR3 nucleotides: TGCGCCAGCAGCTTTGGTATAGCGGGAGTTTCCTACAATGAGCAGTTCTTC. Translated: CASSFGIAGVSYNEQFF.

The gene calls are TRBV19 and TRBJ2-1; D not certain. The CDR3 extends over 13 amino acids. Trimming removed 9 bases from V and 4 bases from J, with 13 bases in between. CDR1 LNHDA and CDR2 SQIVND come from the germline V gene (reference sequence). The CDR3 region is CASQDPFYNEQFF. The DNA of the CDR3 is TGTGCCAGCCAAGACCCCTTTTACAATGAGCAGTTCTTC. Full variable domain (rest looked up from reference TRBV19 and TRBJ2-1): DGGITQSPKYLFRKEGQNVTLSCEQNLNHDAMYWYRQDPGQGLRLIYYSQIVNDFQKGDIAEGYSVSREKKESFPLTVTSAQKNPTAFYLCASQDPFYNEQFFGPGTRLTVL.

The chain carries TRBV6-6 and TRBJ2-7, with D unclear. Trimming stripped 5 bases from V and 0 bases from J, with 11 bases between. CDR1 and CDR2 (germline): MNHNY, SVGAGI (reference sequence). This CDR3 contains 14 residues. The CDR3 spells CASSPTFFSYEQYF. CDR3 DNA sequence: TGTGCCAGCAGTCCGACATTTTTCTCCTACGAGCAGTACTTC.

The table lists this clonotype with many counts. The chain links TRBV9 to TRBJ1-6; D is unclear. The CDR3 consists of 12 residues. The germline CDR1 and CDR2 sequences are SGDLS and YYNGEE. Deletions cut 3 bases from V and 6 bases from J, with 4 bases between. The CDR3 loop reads CASSAANSPLHF. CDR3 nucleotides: TGTGCCAGCAGCGCTGCTAATTCACCCCTCCACTTT.

CDR3 loop: CASSLDRMSDEQFF. The CDR3 nucleotides are TGTGCCAGCAGCTTAGATCGGATGTCCGATGAGCAGTTCTTC. The V call is TRBV11-2, the J call TRBJ2-1; D is undetermined. Per the germline V gene, CDR1 is SGHAT and CDR2 is FQNNGV. V was shortened by 0 bases and J by 8 bases, with 11 bases between the two germline ends. The CDR3 contains 14 residues. The full variable domain, in which reference TRBV11-2 and TRBJ2-1 provide the parts outside the CDR3, is EAGVAQSPRYKIIEKRQSVAFWCNPISGHATLYWYQQILGQGPKLLIQFQNNGVVDDSQLPKDRFSAERLKGVDSTLKIQPAKLEDSAVYLCASSLDRMSDEQFFGPGTRLTVL.

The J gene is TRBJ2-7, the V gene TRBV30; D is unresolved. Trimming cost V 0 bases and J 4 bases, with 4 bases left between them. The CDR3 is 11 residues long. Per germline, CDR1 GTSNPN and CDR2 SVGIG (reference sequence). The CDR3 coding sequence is TGTGCCTGGAGTGTTAGGTACGAGCAGTACTTC. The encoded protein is CAWSVRYEQYF.

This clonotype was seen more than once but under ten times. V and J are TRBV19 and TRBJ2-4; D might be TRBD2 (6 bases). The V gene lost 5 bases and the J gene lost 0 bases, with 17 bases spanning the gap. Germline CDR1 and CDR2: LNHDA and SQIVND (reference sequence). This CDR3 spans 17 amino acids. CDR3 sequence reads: CASSGWEWGLAKNIQYF. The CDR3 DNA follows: TGTGCCAGTAGTGGGTGGGAATGGGGACTAGCCAAAAACATTCAGTACTTC.

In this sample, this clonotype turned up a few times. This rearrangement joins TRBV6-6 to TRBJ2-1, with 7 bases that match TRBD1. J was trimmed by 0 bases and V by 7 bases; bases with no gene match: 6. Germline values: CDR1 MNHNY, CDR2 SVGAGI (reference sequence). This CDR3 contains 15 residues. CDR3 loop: CASTTGTDSYNEQFF. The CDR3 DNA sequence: TGTGCCAGCACCACCGGGACAGACTCCTACAATGAGCAGTTCTTC.

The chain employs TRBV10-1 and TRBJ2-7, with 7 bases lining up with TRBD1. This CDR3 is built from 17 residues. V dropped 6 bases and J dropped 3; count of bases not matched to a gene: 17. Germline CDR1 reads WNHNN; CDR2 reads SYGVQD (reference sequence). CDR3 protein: CASRGRQGRGSDYEQYV. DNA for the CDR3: TGCGCCAGCAGGGGACGACAGGGCCGCGGATCCGACTACGAGCAGTACGTC.

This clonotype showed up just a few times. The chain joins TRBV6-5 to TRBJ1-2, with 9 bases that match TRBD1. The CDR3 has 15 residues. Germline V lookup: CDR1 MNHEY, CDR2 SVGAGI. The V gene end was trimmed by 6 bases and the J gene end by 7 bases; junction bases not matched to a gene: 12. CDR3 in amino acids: CASRRSGTGRFGYTF. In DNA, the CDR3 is TGTGCCAGCAGGCGATCCGGGACAGGGAGGTTTGGCTACACCTTC.

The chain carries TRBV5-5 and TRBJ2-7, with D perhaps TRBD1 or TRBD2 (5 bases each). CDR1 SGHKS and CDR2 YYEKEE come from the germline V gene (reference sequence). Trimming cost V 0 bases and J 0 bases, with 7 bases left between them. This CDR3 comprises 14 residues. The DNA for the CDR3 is TGTGCCAGCAGCTTGGGGGGGTTCTCCTACGAGCAGTACTTC. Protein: CASSLGGFSYEQYF.

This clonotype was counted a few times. CDR3: CSVDFTDTQYF. The CDR3 nucleotides read TGCAGCGTTGACTTCACAGATACGCAGTATTTT. The chain has TRBV29-1 and TRBJ2-3; D unclear. V was cut by 3 bases and J by 2 bases, with 3 bases left in between. This CDR3 contains 11 residues. In germline, CDR1 is SQVTM, CDR2 ANQGSEA.

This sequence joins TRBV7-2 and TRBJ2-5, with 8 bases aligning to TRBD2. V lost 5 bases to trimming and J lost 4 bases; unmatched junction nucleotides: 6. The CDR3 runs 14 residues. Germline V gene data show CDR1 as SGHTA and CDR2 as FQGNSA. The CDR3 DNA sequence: TGTGCCAGCAGCAAACAGAGCGGGAGAGAGACCCAGTACTTC. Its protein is CASSKQSGRETQYF.

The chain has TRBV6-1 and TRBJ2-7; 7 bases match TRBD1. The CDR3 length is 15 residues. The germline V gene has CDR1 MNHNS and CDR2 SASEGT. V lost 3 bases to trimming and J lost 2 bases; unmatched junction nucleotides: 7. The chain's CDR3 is CASSDPRQGAYEQYF. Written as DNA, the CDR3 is TGTGCCAGCAGTGACCCAAGACAGGGCGCCTACGAGCAGTACTTC.

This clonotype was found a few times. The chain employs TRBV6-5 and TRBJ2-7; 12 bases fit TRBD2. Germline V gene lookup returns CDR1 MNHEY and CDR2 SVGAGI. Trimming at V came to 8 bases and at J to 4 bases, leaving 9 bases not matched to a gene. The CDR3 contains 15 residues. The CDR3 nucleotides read TGTGCCAGCCTTAGTTCGGGACTAGCGGGTTACGAGCAGTACTTC. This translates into CASLSSGLAGYEQYF.

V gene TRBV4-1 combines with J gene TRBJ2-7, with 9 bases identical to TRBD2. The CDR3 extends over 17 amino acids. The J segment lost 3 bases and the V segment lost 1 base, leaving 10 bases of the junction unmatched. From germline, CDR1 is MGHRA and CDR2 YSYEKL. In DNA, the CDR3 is TGCGCCAGCAGCCAAGGATCGAAGGGGACTAGCATCTACGAGCAGTACTTC. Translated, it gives CASSQGSKGTSIYEQYF.

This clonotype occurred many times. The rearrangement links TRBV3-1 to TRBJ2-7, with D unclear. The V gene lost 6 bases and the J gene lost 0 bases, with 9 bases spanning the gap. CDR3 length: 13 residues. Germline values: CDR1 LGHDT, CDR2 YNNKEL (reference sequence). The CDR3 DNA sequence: TGTGCCAGCAGTCGTCTAAGCTCCTACGAGCAGTACTTC. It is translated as CASSRLSSYEQYF.

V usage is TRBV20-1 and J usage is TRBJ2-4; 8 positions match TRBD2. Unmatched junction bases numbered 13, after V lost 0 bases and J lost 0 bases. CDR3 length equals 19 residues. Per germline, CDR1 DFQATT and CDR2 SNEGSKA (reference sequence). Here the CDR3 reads CSARDLVLAGPLAKNIQYF. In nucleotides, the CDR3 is TGCAGTGCTAGAGATTTAGTCCTAGCGGGTCCCCTAGCCAAAAACATTCAGTACTTC.

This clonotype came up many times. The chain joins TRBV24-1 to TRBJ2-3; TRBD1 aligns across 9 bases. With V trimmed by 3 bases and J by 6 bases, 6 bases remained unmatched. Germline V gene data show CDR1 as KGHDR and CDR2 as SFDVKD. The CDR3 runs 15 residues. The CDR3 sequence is CATSDRTGEKDTQYF. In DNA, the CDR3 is TGTGCCACCAGTGATCGGACAGGGGAAAAGGATACGCAGTATTTT.

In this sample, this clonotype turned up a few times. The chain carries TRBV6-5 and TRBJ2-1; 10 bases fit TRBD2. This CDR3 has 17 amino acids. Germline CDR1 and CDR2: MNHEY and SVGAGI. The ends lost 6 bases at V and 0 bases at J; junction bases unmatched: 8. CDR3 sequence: CASRDLLAGPSYNEQFF. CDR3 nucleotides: TGTGCCAGCAGGGACCTACTAGCGGGGCCCTCCTACAATGAGCAGTTCTTC.

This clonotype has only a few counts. The CDR3 here is CASRREEGYTF. In nucleotides, the CDR3 is TGTGCCAGTAGGAGGGAAGAGGGCTACACCTTC. The V gene is TRBV19, the J gene TRBJ1-2, with D uncertain. Germline V lookup: CDR1 LNHDA, CDR2 SQIVND (reference sequence). The ends were cut back, 6 bases at V and 8 bases at J, with 10 bases in the middle. CDR3 length equals 11 residues.